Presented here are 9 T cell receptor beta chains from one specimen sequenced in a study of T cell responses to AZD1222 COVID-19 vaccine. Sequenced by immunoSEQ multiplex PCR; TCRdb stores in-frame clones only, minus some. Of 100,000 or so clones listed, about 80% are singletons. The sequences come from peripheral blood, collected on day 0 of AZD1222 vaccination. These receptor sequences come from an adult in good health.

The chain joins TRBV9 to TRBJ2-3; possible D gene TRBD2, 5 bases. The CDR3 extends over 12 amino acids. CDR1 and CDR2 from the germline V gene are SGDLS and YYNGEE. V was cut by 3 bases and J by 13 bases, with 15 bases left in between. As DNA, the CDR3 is TGTGCCAGCAGCGCCCCGGGCCCCGGGAAGTATTTT. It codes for CASSAPGPGKYF.

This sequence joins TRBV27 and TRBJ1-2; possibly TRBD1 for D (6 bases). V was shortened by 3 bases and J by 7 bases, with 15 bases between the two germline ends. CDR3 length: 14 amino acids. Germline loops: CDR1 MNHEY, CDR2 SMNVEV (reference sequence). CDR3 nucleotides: TGTGCCAGCAGTTTTTCGACAGGTGTGGGTGGCTACACCTTC. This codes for CASSFSTGVGGYTF.

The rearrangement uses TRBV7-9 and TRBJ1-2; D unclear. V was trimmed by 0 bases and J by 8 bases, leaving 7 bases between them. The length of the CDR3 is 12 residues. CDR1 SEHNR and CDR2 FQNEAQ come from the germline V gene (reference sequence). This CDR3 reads CASSLAKGGYTF. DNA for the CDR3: TGTGCCAGCAGCTTAGCGAAGGGCGGCTACACCTTC.

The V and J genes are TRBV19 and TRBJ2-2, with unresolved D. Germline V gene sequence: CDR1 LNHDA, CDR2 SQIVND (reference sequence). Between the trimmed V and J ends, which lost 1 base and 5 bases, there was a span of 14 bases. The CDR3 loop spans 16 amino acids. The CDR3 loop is CASSIGALTSTGELFF. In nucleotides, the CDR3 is TGTGCCAGTAGTATAGGGGCCCTAACCTCTACCGGGGAGCTGTTTTTT.

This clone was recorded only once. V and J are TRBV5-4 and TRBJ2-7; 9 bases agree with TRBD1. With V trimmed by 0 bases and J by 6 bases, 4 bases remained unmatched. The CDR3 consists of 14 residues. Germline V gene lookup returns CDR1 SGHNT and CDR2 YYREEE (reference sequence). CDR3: CASSLDRGLGEQYF. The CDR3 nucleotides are TGTGCCAGCAGCTTGGACAGGGGGCTCGGCGAGCAGTACTTC.

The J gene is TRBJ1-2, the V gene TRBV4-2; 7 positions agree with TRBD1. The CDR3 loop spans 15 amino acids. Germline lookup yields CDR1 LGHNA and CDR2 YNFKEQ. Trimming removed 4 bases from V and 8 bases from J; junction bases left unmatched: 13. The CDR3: CASSPTDRDGEGYTF. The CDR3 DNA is TGTGCCAGCAGCCCAACTGACAGGGACGGGGAGGGCTACACCTTC.

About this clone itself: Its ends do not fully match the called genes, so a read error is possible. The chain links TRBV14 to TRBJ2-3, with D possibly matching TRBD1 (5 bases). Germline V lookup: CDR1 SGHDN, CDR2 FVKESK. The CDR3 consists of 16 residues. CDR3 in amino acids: CANSQAGGRATDTQYF. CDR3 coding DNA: TGTGCCAACAGCCAAGCCGGCGGCAGGGCTACAGATACGCAGTATTTT.

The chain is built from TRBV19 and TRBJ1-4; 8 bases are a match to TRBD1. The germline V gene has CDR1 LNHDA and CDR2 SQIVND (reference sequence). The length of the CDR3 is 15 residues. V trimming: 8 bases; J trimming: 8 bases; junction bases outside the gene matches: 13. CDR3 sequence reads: CASGERTGTHEKLFF. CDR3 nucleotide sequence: TGTGCCAGTGGGGAGCGGACAGGGACGCACGAAAAACTGTTTTTT.

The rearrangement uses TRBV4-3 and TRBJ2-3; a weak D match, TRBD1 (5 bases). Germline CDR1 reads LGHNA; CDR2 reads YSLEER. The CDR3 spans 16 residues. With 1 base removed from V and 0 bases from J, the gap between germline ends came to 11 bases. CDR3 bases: TGCGCCAGCAGCCAAGCTCTCCGACAGAGCACAGATACGCAGTATTTT. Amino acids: CASSQALRQSTDTQYF.